The T cell receptor beta chain described here comes from a study of blood T cells in healthy people across ages. Study-level points and caveats: A greater number of naive CD4+ cells and higher diversity distinguished long-lived donors from aged donors. Roughly linearly, TCR beta diversity per million T cells fell as age increased.

In the case of this clonotype: Its target is not known.

CDR1 is MNHEY and CDR2 is SVGEGT in the germline V gene. The CDR3 covers 15 residues. The V end was cut by 3 bases, the J end by 5 bases, with 14 bases between. Together with a sample-barcoded 5' primer, a J-beta primer mix was included in a second PCR lasting about 6 to 11 cycles. CDR3-containing paired-end reads numbered at least 3 million in each sample. TCRdb called the 5' RACE reads again in MiXCR, with one record for every CDR3 protein. This sample has approximately 810,000 distinct CDR3 sequences, with around 30% found just once. The chain is built from TRBV6-2 or TRBV6-3 and TRBJ2-4; either TRBD1 or TRBD2 may supply D (5 bases each). The TCR originated in a woman older than 75 in good health. The source material was blood. CDR3 in DNA: TGTGCCAGCAGTTATGCGCCCGGGACCGAAAACATTCAGTACTTC. Its protein product is CASSYAPGTENIQYF.